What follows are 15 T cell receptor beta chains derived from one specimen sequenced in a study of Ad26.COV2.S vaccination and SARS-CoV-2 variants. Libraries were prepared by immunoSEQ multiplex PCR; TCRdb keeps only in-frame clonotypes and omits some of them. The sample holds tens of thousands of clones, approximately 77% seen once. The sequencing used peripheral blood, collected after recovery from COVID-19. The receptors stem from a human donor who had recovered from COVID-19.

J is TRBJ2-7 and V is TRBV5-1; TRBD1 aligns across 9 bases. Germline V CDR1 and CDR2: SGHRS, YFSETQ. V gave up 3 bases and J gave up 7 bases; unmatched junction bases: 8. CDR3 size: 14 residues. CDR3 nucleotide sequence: TGCGCCAGCAGCTATTGGCGGGACAGGGTAGAGCAGTACTTC. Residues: CASSYWRDRVEQYF.

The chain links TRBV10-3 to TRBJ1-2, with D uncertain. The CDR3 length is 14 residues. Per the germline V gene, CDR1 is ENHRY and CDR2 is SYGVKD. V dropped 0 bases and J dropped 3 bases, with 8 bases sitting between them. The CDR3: CAISESRLHYGYTF. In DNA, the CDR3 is TGTGCCATCAGTGAGTCTCGGTTACACTATGGCTACACCTTC.

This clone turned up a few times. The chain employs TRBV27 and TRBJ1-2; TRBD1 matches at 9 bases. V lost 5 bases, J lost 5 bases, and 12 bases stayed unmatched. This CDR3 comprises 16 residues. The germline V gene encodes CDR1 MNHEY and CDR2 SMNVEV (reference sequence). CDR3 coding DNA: TGTGCCAGCAGTAACCGGGACAGGGAAAGGGGGTATGGCTACACCTTC. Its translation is CASSNRDRERGYGYTF.

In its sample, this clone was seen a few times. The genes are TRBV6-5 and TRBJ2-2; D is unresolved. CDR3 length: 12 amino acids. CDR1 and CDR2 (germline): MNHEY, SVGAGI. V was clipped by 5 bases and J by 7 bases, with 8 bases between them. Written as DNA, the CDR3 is TGTGCCAGCAGTCCTTCCCGCGGGGAGCTGTTTTTT. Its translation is CASSPSRGELFF.

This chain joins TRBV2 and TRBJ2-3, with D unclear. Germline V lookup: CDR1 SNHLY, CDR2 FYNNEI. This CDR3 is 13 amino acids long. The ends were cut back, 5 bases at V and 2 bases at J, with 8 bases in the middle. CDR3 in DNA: TGTGCCAGCAGTCACTACCTCACAGATACGCAGTATTTT. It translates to CASSHYLTDTQYF.

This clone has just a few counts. CDR3 loop: CASAVGSGNTIYF. The CDR3 DNA sequence: TGTGCCAGCGCCGTAGGGTCTGGAAACACCATATATTTT. The chain has TRBV7-9 and TRBJ1-3; D is ambiguous. V dropped 8 bases and J dropped 1 base, with 9 bases sitting between them. CDR3 length equals 13 residues. CDR1 is SEHNR and CDR2 is FQNEAQ in the germline V gene (reference sequence).

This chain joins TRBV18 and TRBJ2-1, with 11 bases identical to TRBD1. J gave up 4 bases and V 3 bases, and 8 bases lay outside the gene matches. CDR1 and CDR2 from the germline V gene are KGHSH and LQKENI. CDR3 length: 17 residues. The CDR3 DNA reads TGTGCCAGCTCACCCCGGACAGGGGGCGAACATTACAATGAGCAGTTCTTC. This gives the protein CASSPRTGGEHYNEQFF.

CDR3 protein: CATSDSSTSGGYNEQFF. The CDR3 DNA follows: TGTGCCACCAGTGATTCCTCGACTAGCGGGGGTTACAATGAGCAGTTCTTC. The J gene is TRBJ2-1, the V gene TRBV24-1; 12 bases agree with TRBD2. J lost 4 bases, V lost 2 bases, and 5 bases had no gene match. CDR1 and CDR2 from the germline V gene are KGHDR and SFDVKD. This CDR3 has 17 amino acids.

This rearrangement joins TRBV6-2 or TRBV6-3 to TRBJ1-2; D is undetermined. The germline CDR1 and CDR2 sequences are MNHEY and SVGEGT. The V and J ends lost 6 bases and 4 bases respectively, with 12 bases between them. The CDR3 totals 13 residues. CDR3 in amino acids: CASSPDRLYGYTF. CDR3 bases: TGTGCCAGCAGCCCGGACCGGCTCTATGGCTACACCTTC.

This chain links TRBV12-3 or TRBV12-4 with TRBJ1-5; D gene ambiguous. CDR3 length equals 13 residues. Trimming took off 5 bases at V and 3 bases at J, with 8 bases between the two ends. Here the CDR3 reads CASSRRSNQPQHF. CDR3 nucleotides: TGTGCCAGCAGTAGACGGTCCAATCAGCCCCAGCATTTT.

The CDR3: CASSSQGTGTGEVGNTIYF. CDR3 DNA sequence: TGTGCCAGCAGCTCACAAGGGACAGGGACCGGAGAGGTTGGAAACACCATATATTTT. The rearrangement links TRBV9 to TRBJ1-3, with 9 bases matching TRBD1. Germline assignment: CDR1 SGDLS and CDR2 YYNGEE. The ends lost 4 bases at V and 3 bases at J; junction bases unmatched: 17. The CDR3 is 19 residues long.

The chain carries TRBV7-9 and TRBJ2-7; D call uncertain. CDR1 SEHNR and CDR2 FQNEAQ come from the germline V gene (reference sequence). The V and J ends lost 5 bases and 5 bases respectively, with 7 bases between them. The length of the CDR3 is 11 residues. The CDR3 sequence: CASSAGDEQYF. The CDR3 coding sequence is TGTGCCAGCAGCGCTGGAGACGAGCAGTACTTC.

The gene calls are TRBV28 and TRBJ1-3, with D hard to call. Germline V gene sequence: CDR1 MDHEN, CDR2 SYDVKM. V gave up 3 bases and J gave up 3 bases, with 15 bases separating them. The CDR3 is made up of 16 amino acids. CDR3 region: CASSFIAGSSGNTIYF. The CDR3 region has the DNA TGTGCCAGCAGTTTCATTGCGGGGTCGAGTGGAAACACCATATATTTT.

DNA for the CDR3: TGTGCCAGCAGCCATCGACTAGCGGGAAGGGACGAGCAGTACTTC. It codes for CASSHRLAGRDEQYF. The chain has TRBV13 and TRBJ2-7; 11 bases map to TRBD2. With V trimmed by 5 bases and J by 5 bases, 8 bases remained unmatched. This CDR3 has 15 residues. Germline V lookup: CDR1 PRHDT, CDR2 FYEKMQ (reference sequence). Drawing the rest from reference TRBV13 and TRBJ2-7, the complete variable domain is AAGVIQSPRHLIKEKRETATLKCYPIPRHDTVYWYQQGPGQDPQFLISFYEKMQSDKGSIPDRFSAQQFSDYHSELNMSSLELGDSALYFCASSHRLAGRDEQYFGPGTRLTVT.

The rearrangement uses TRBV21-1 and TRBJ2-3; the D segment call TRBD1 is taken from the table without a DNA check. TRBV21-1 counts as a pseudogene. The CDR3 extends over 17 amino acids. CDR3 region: CASSKAGHLRLADTQYF. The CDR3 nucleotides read TGTGCCAGCAGCAAAGCGGGACACTTAAGGCTAGCAGATACGCAGTATTTT.